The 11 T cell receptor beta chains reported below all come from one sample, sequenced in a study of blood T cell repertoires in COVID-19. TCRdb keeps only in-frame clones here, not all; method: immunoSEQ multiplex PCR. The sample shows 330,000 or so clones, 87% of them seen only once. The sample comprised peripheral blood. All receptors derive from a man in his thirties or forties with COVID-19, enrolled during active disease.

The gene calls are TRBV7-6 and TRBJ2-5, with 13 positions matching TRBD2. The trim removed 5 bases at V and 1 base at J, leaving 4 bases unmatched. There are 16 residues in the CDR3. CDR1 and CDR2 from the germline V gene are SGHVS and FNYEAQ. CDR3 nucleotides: TGTGCCAGCAGCAACGGACTAGCGGGGGCCCAAGAGACCCAGTACTTC. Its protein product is CASSNGLAGAQETQYF.

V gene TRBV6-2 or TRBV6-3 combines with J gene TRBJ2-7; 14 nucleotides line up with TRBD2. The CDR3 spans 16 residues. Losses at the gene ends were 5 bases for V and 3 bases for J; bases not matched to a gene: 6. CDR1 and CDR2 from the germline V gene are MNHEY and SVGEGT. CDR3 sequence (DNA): TGTGCCAGCAGTACTCGGACTAGCGGGAGGATCTACGAGCAGTACTTC. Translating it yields CASSTRTSGRIYEQYF.

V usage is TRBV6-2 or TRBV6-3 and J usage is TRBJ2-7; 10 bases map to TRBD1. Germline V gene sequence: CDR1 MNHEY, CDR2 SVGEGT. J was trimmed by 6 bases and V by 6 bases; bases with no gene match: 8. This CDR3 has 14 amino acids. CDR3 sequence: CASSIGTGEGEQYF. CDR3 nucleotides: TGTGCCAGCAGCATCGGGACAGGGGAAGGCGAGCAGTACTTC.

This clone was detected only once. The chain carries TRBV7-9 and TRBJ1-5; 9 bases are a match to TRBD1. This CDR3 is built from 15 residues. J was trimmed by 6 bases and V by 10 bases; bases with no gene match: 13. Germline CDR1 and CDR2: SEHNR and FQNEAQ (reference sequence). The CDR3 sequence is CATSTQQGAIQPQHF. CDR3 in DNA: TGTGCCACCTCCACCCAACAGGGGGCAATTCAGCCCCAGCATTTT.

CDR3 in amino acids: CASSPVGTGETEAFF. The CDR3, as DNA: TGTGCCAGCTCACCCGTCGGGACAGGGGAGACTGAAGCTTTCTTT. The chain couples TRBV18 to TRBJ1-1; TRBD1 matches at 10 bases. From germline, CDR1 is KGHSH and CDR2 LQKENI. This CDR3 comprises 15 residues. V was clipped by 3 bases and J by 5 bases; unmatched bases: 6.

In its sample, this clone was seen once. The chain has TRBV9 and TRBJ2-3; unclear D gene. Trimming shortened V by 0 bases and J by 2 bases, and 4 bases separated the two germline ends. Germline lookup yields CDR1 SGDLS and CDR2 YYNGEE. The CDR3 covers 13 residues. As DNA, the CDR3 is TGTGCCAGCAGCGTAGGGGCCACAGATACGCAGTATTTT. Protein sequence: CASSVGATDTQYF. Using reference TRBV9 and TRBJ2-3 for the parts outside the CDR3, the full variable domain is DSGVTQTPKHLITATGQRVTLRCSPRSGDLSVYWYQQSLDQGLQFLIQYYNGEERAKGNILERFSAQQFPDLHSELNLSSLELGDSALYFCASSVGATDTQYFGPGTRLTVL.

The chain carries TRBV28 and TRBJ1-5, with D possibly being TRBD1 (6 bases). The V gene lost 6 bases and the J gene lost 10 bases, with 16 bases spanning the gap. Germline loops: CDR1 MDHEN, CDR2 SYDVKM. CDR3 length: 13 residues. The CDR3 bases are TGTGCCAGCAGCCTAGGGGGAGGGTTACCCCAGCATTTT. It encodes CASSLGGGLPQHF.

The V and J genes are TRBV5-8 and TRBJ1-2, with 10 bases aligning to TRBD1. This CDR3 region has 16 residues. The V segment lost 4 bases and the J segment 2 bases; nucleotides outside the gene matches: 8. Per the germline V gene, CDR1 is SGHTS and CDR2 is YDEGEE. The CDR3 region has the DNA TGTGCCAGCAGCCAACGAGGGACAGGGGAAAACTATGGCTACACCTTC. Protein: CASSQRGTGENYGYTF.

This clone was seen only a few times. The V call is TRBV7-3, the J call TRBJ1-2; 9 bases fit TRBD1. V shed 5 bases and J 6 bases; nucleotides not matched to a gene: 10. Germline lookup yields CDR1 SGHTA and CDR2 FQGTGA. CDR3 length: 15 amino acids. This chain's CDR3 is CASSLEGQGFDGYTF. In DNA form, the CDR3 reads TGTGCCAGCAGCCTTGAGGGACAGGGATTTGATGGCTACACCTTC.

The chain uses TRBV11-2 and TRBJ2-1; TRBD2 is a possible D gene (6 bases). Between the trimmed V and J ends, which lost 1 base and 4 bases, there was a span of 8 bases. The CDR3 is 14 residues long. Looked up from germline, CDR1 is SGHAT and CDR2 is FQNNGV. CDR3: CASSLVAAYNEQFF. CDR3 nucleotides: TGTGCCAGCAGCTTAGTAGCGGCTTACAATGAGCAGTTCTTC.

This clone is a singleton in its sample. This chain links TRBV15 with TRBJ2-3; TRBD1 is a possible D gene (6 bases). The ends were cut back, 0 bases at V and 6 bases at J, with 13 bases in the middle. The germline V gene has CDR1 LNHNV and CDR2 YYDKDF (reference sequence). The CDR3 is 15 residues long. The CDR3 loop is CATSRDIARGDTQYF. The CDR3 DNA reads TGTGCCACCAGCAGAGATATAGCGAGGGGGGATACGCAGTATTTT.